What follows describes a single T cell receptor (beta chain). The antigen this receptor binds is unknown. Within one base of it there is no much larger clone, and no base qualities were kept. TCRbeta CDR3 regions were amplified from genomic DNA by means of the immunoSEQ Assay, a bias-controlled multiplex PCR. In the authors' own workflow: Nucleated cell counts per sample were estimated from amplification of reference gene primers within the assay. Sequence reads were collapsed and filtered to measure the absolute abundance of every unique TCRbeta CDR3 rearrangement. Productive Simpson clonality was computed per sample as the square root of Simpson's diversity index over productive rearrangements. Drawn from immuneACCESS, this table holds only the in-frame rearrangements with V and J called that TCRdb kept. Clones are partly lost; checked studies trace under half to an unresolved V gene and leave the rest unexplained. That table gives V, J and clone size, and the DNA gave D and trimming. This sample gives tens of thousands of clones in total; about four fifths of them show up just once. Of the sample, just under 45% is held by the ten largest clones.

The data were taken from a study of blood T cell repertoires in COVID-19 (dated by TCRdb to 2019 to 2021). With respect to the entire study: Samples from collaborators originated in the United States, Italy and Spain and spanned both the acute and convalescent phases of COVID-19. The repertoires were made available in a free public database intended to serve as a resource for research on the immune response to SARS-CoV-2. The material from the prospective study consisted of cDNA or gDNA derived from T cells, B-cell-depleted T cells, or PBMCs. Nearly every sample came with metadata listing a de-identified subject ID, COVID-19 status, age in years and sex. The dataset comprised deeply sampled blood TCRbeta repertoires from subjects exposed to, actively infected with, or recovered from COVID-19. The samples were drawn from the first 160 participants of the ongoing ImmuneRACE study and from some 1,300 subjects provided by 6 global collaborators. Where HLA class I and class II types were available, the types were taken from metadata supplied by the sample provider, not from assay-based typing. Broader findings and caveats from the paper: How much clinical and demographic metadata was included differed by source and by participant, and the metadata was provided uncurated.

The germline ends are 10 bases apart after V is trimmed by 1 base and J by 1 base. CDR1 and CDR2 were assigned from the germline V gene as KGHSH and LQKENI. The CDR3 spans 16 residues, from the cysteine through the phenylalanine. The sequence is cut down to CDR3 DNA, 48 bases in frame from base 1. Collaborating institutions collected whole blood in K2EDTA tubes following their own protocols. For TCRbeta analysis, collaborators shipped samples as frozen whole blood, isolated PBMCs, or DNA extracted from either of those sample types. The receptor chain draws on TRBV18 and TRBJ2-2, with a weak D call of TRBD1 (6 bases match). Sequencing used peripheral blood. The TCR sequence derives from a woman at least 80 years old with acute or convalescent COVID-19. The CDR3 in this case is CASSPRGTMNTGELFF. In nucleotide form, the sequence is TGTGCCAGCTCACCACGGGGGACAATGAACACCGGGGAGCTGTTTTTT. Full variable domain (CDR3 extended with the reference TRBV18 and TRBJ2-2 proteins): NAGVMQNPRHLVRRRGQEARLRCSPMKGHSHVYWYRQLPEEGLKFMVYLQKENIIDESGMPKERFSAEFPKEGPSILRIQQVVRGDSAAYFCASSPRGTMNTGELFFGEGSRLTVL.